This TCR beta chain comes out of a study of spatial heterogeneity in lung cancer. Study-level background: Samples were obtained from approximately 76 donors, all untreated early-stage non-small cell lung cancer patients.

Trimming took 1 base from V and 0 from J, leaving 13 bases between them. CDR1 and CDR2 (germline): SNHLY, FYNNEI. The CDR3 runs 16 residues. As to time point: blood at routine non-recurrence follow-up after resection. This clonotype was observed a few times. A single record per CDR3 protein comes from TCRdb applying MiXCR to the 5' RACE reads. The sample consists of approximately 20,000 distinct CDR3 sequences, 9% to 10% of them appearing once. This specimen consisted of PBMCs, obtained at follow-up. The clonotype was recovered from a female donor with early-stage non-small cell lung cancer. This chain connects TRBV2 to TRBJ2-7; the D gene is possibly TRBD2 (6 bases). Here the CDR3 reads CASSEGGGLGSYEQYF. The CDR3 DNA sequence: TGTGCCAGCAGTGAAGGGGGAGGACTCGGCTCCTACGAGCAGTACTTC.